This record concerns one T cell receptor (beta chain) sequence. Its cognate antigen has yet to be identified. The input lacks base qualities; no much larger clone sits a single base away. TCRbeta CDR3 regions were amplified from genomic DNA using the immunoSEQ Assay, a bias-controlled multiplex PCR. As for how the authors treated the data: The number of nucleated cells in each sample was estimated from the amplification of reference gene primers within the assay. Sequence reads were collapsed and filtered to measure the absolute abundance of every unique TCRbeta CDR3 rearrangement. For each sample, productive Simpson clonality was calculated by taking the square root of Simpson's diversity index across productive rearrangements. Imported from immuneACCESS, the table was reduced by TCRdb to in-frame sequences with V and J called. These copies leave out some clones; in studies compared against another copy, an unresolved V gene accounts for under half, and the cause of the remainder is not known. D and trimming come from the DNA, and the V and J calls and clone size come from that table. Recorded for this sample are tens of thousands of clones; roughly 84% of them occurred a single time. Roughly 55% of the sample belongs to the ten largest clones.

These data come from a study of blood T cell repertoires in COVID-19 (dated by TCRdb to the early 2020s). General notes on the study: Collaborator samples came from the United States, Italy and Spain and covered acute and convalescent phases of COVID-19. The material from the prospective study consisted of cDNA or gDNA derived from T cells, B-cell-depleted T cells, or PBMCs. Subjects who had been exposed to COVID-19, were actively infected with it, or had recovered from it provided the deeply sampled blood TCRbeta repertoires that made up the dataset. The repertoires were released in a freely available public database meant as a resource for research on the immune response to SARS-CoV-2. The samples were drawn from two sources: the first 160 participants of the ongoing ImmuneRACE study, and over 1,000 subjects contributed by 6 global collaborators. Nearly every sample came with metadata listing a de-identified subject ID, COVID-19 status, age in years and sex. Where available, HLA class I and class II types were obtained from metadata supplied by the sample provider rather than from assay-based typing. Here is what the overall study found, with its caveats: The quantity of clinical and demographic metadata differed by source and by participant and was supplied without curation.

The CDR1 and CDR2 encoded by the germline V gene (reference sequence) are LNHDA and SQIVND. The CDR3 runs 15 amino acids, cysteine and phenylalanine included. Only the CDR3 DNA stays, 45 bases, in frame from base 1. Here V drops 3 bases and J drops 5 bases, and the junction holds 6 bases not matched to any gene. Collaborating institutions collected whole blood in K2EDTA tubes following their own protocols. Collaborator samples were shipped for TCRbeta analysis as frozen whole blood, isolated PBMCs, or DNA extracted from either sample type. Sample: peripheral blood. This receptor was taken from an older man with acute or convalescent COVID-19. The receptor chain draws on TRBV19 and TRBJ1-4, and TRBD1 matches 7 of the central bases. The CDR3 amino acid sequence is: CASSITGVGNEKLFF. The DNA is as follows: TGTGCCAGTAGTATCACAGGGGTCGGGAATGAAAAACTGTTTTTT.